This T cell receptor (beta chain) was observed in a study of blood T cell repertoires in COVID-19. Study at large: From T cells, B-cell-depleted T cells, or PBMCs came the material, which was cDNA or gDNA.

Sequenced by immunoSEQ multiplex PCR; TCRdb stores in-frame clones only, minus some. The sample holds 130,000 or so clones, under 90% seen once. Trimming shortened V by 6 bases and J by 5 bases, and 13 bases separated the two germline ends. This CDR3 has 13 residues. This TCR was recovered from a woman aged 55-69 years with acute or convalescent COVID-19. The specimen was peripheral blood. V and J are TRBV12-3 or TRBV12-4 and TRBJ1-1, with a tentative D call TRBD1 (5 bases). The CDR3 nucleotides read TGTGCCAGCAGCCAGGGCTTCACTACTGAAGCTTTCTTT. As protein: CASSQGFTTEAFF.